The 2 T cell receptor beta chains presented below share a single source sample, sequenced in a study of blood T cell repertoires in COVID-19. Repertoires were generated with immunoSEQ multiplex PCR, while TCRdb's copy carries only in-frame clones and drops some. The table includes some 170,000 clones, 80% to 90% detected once. The source material was peripheral blood. All receptors come from a woman in her fifties or sixties with acute or convalescent COVID-19.

This clone was recorded a few times. CDR3 amino acids: CASVRGTGNTIYF. The CDR3 DNA reads TGTGCCAGCGTTAGGGGCACTGGAAACACCATATATTTT. The J gene is TRBJ1-3, the V gene TRBV2; D may be TRBD1 (5 bases). V was trimmed by 8 bases and J by 2 bases, leaving 10 bases between them. CDR3 length: 13 amino acids. Germline V lookup: CDR1 SNHLY, CDR2 FYNNEI.

This clone was seen only once. The rearrangement links TRBV21-1 to TRBJ2-7; the D call in the table, TRBD2, was not verified against the DNA. TRBV21-1 represents a pseudogene. There are 14 residues in the CDR3. The CDR3 bases are TGTGCCAGCAGCAAAGTAGAAATAGTCTACGAGCAGTACTTC. Protein product: CASSKVEIVYEQYF.